Below are 29 T cell receptor beta chains sequenced from a single sample in a study of cytomegalovirus exposure and HLA in healthy donors. PCR employed 60 Vbeta and 13 Jbeta primers. TCRdb's table, derived via immunoSEQ multiplex PCR, lists solely in-frame clones and lacks some. The sample records some 120,000 clones, approximately 80% being singletons. The sequenced material came from PBMCs. Receptors originate from a man in his forties in good health and CMV-seronegative.

The chain recombines TRBV27 with TRBJ2-2, with 7 bases aligning to TRBD1. V was pared by 5 bases and J by 7 bases, with 4 bases of the junction left unmatched. Germline values: CDR1 MNHEY, CDR2 SMNVEV (reference sequence). CDR3 length equals 13 residues. CDR3 nucleotides: TGTGCCAGCAGTCGGACAGGAGACGGGGAGCTGTTTTTT. Protein product: CASSRTGDGELFF.

The chain employs TRBV4-1 and TRBJ1-4, with D possibly being TRBD1 (6 bases). Germline CDR1 is MGHRA and CDR2 is YSYEKL. CDR3 size: 17 residues. The V end lost 8 bases, the J end lost 6 bases, and 25 bases lay between the germline ends. CDR3 sequence: CASQTRTDIGVDEKLFF. CDR3 sequence (DNA): TGCGCCAGCCAAACCAGGACAGATATAGGGGTGGATGAAAAACTGTTTTTT.

The genes are TRBV7-9 and TRBJ1-4; TRBD1 matches at 10 bases. V trimming: 0 bases; J trimming: 5 bases; junction bases outside the gene matches: 3. This CDR3 region has 16 residues. Germline assignment: CDR1 SEHNR and CDR2 FQNEAQ (reference sequence). The CDR3 sequence is CASSLALTGGNEKLFF. The CDR3, as DNA: TGTGCCAGCAGCTTAGCCCTGACAGGGGGCAATGAAAAACTGTTTTTT.

The chain carries TRBV11-2 and TRBJ2-2, with D hard to call. The CDR3 covers 14 residues. Germline V gene sequence: CDR1 SGHAT, CDR2 FQNNGV. The V and J ends lost 5 bases and 1 base respectively, with 8 bases between them. The CDR3 is CASSLIRNTGELFF. The CDR3 bases are TGTGCCAGCAGCCTTATTCGGAACACCGGGGAGCTGTTTTTT.

V is TRBV7-2 and J is TRBJ2-7, with a possible D match to TRBD1 (5 bases). The length of the CDR3 is 16 residues. Trimming removed 1 base from V and 6 bases from J, with 19 bases in between. In germline, CDR1 is SGHTA, CDR2 FQGNSA. The CDR3 region is CASSLGNWGEFPEQYF. The CDR3 coding sequence is TGTGCCAGCAGCTTAGGCAACTGGGGCGAGTTCCCCGAGCAGTACTTC.

The DNA for the CDR3 is TGTGCCAGCAGCATCAACAGGGCGACAGATACGCAGTATTTT. It yields the protein CASSINRATDTQYF. The chain links TRBV7-3 to TRBJ2-3; a weak D match, TRBD1 (6 bases). Germline V lookup: CDR1 SGHTA, CDR2 FQGTGA. The V gene lost 5 bases and the J gene lost 3 bases, with 12 bases spanning the gap. This CDR3 spans 14 amino acids.

The CDR3 sequence is CASSKGVSYEQYF. The CDR3 DNA follows: TGTGCCAGCAGCAAGGGGGTATCCTACGAGCAGTACTTC. This chain joins TRBV5-6 and TRBJ2-7; D is perhaps TRBD1 (6 bases). V dropped 4 bases and J dropped 1 base, with 9 bases sitting between them. Germline V gene data show CDR1 as SGHDT and CDR2 as YYEEEE. This CDR3 is built from 13 residues.

This sequence joins TRBV4-1 and TRBJ1-2; 8 positions agree with TRBD1. This CDR3 has 15 residues. J lost 2 bases, V lost 3 bases, and 5 bases had no gene match. Per germline, CDR1 MGHRA and CDR2 YSYEKL. CDR3 residues: CASSHPDRENYGYTF. The CDR3 nucleotides are TGCGCCAGCAGCCACCCGGACAGGGAAAACTATGGCTACACCTTC.

This chain joins TRBV15 and TRBJ1-4; no reliable D call. In germline, CDR1 is LNHNV, CDR2 YYDKDF (reference sequence). Between the trimmed V and J ends, which lost 1 base and 4 bases, there was a span of 10 bases. The CDR3 loop spans 15 amino acids. CDR3 sequence reads: CATSRVGGLNEKLFF. The CDR3 coding sequence is TGTGCCACCAGCAGAGTTGGAGGCCTTAATGAAAAACTGTTTTTT.

The gene calls are TRBV7-9 and TRBJ1-5; 12 bases match TRBD1. Trimming cost V 1 base and J 5 bases; bases outside gene matches: 3. The CDR3 is made up of 16 amino acids. Germline V CDR1 and CDR2: SEHNR, FQNEAQ (reference sequence). CDR3 nucleotide sequence: TGTGCCAGCAGCTTAGATGGGACAGGGGGCCATCAGCCCCAGCATTTT. This gives the protein CASSLDGTGGHQPQHF.

The chain links TRBV7-9 to TRBJ1-1, with 7 bases fitting TRBD1. The CDR3 spans 13 residues. V dropped 9 bases and J dropped 8; count of bases not matched to a gene: 12. The germline V gene encodes CDR1 SEHNR and CDR2 FQNEAQ (reference sequence). The CDR3 bases are TGTGCCAGTAGTGATACGGTGGACAGGGAAGCTTTCTTT. The encoded protein is CASSDTVDREAFF.

CDR3 sequence (DNA): TGTGCCAGCAGCGTAGCTAGTAGGGGCCCAATGACTGACAATGAGCAGTTCTTC. Encoded protein: CASSVASRGPMTDNEQFF. This chain connects TRBV9 to TRBJ2-1, with a weak D call TRBD1 (5 bases). The CDR3 length is 18 residues. Germline-derived CDR1 and CDR2 are SGDLS and YYNGEE. V was trimmed by 0 bases and J by 5 bases, leaving 21 bases between them. The entire variable domain, with the rest obtained from reference TRBV9 and TRBJ2-1, is as follows: DSGVTQTPKHLITATGQRVTLRCSPRSGDLSVYWYQQSLDQGLQFLIQYYNGEERAKGNILERFSAQQFPDLHSELNLSSLELGDSALYFCASSVASRGPMTDNEQFFGPGTRLTVL.

This rearrangement joins TRBV5-5 to TRBJ1-2, with 9 bases matching TRBD1. The V and J ends lost 5 bases and 3 bases, in that order; junction bases with no gene match: 2. The CDR3 totals 13 residues. Germline assignment: CDR1 SGHKS and CDR2 YYEKEE (reference sequence). The CDR3 DNA sequence: TGTGCCAGCAGTTGGGACAGGGACTATGGCTACACCTTC. Translation gives CASSWDRDYGYTF.

This chain connects TRBV7-9 to TRBJ1-3; unclear D gene. V lost 5 bases and J lost 3, with 20 bases in between. Germline V gene lookup returns CDR1 SEHNR and CDR2 FQNEAQ (reference sequence). The length of the CDR3 is 17 residues. The CDR3 bases are TGTGCCAGCAGCCCCTACTCGACCCGGAGAAATGGAAACACCATATATTTT. This gives the protein CASSPYSTRRNGNTIYF.

The table lists this clone with a few counts. This chain joins TRBV5-1 and TRBJ2-7; possible D gene TRBD1, 6 bases. The CDR3 has 15 residues. Germline V gene sequence: CDR1 SGHRS, CDR2 YFSETQ. V lost 1 base to trimming and J lost 7 bases, with 18 bases between them. The CDR3 DNA is TGCGCCAGCAGCTTGCGTAGGGACACCACCGGGGAGCAGTACTTC. The encoded protein is CASSLRRDTTGEQYF.

This clone appeared a single time. A junction end diverges from the germline sequence, so it may reflect a read error. The chain has TRBV19 and TRBJ1-3; 10 bases align to TRBD1. The CDR3 consists of 17 residues. Germline V CDR1 and CDR2: LNHDA, SQIVND (reference sequence). The CDR3 region is CAGSTPPGTGAGNTIYF. The CDR3 nucleotides are TGTGCCGGTAGTACCCCCCCCGGGACAGGGGCTGGAAACACCATATATTTT. Full variable domain (rest looked up from reference TRBV19 and TRBJ1-3): DGGITQSPKYLFRKEGQNVTLSCEQNLNHDAMYWYRQDPGQGLRLIYYSQIVNDFQKGDIAEGYSVSREKKESFPLTVTSAQKNPTAFYLCAGSTPPGTGAGNTIYFGEGSWLTVV.

V gene TRBV10-3 combines with J gene TRBJ1-2, with D possibly being TRBD1 (5 bases). Trimming cost V 10 bases and J 0 bases, with 15 bases left between them. The CDR3 covers 14 residues. The germline V gene encodes CDR1 ENHRY and CDR2 SYGVKD. The CDR3 region is CATLDSQTNYGYTF. Written as DNA, the CDR3 is TGTGCCACCCTAGACAGCCAGACTAACTATGGCTACACCTTC.

The J gene is TRBJ1-1, the V gene TRBV7-9; 7 nucleotides match TRBD1. The CDR3 sequence is 17 residues long. The junction had 15 bases not matched to a gene; V was cut back by 4 bases and J by 4 bases. Germline CDR1 reads SEHNR; CDR2 reads FQNEAQ (reference sequence). CDR3 region: CASSSGTAKTRGTEAFF. CDR3 in DNA: TGTGCCAGCAGCTCTGGGACAGCCAAAACTCGGGGCACTGAAGCTTTCTTT.

The chain uses TRBV9 and TRBJ2-1; no clear D gene. The CDR3 covers 11 residues. V was shortened by 5 bases and J by 4 bases, with 4 bases between the two germline ends. CDR1 and CDR2 from the germline V gene are SGDLS and YYNGEE. The CDR3 DNA reads TGTGCCAGCAGTAATTACAATGAGCAGTTCTTC. It yields the protein CASSNYNEQFF. Supplemented by reference TRBV9 and TRBJ2-1, the full variable domain reads DSGVTQTPKHLITATGQRVTLRCSPRSGDLSVYWYQQSLDQGLQFLIQYYNGEERAKGNILERFSAQQFPDLHSELNLSSLELGDSALYFCASSNYNEQFFGPGTRLTVL.

This clone showed up just a few times. The chain is built from TRBV7-9 and TRBJ2-1; 8 positions match TRBD1. The CDR3 spans 16 residues. The germline CDR1 and CDR2 sequences are SEHNR and FQNEAQ (reference sequence). V shed 2 bases and J 7 bases; nucleotides not matched to a gene: 10. CDR3 nucleotide sequence: TGTGCCAGCAGCTTATATACAGGGGGTATTAGGAATGAGCAGTTCTTC. Its translation is CASSLYTGGIRNEQFF.

The chain employs TRBV7-2 and TRBJ2-4; 9 nucleotides align to TRBD1. V was clipped by 5 bases and J by 8 bases; unmatched bases: 7. There are 14 residues in the CDR3. Germline V gene sequence: CDR1 SGHTA, CDR2 FQGNSA. The CDR3 sequence is CASSPRQGGYIQYF. The DNA for the CDR3 is TGTGCCAGCAGCCCCCGACAGGGGGGGTACATTCAGTACTTC.

This clone was counted between two and nine times. The V and J genes are TRBV19 and TRBJ2-1, with D hard to call. V was cut by 3 bases and J by 5 bases, with 8 bases left in between. The germline V gene encodes CDR1 LNHDA and CDR2 SQIVND (reference sequence). The CDR3 sequence is 13 residues long. This CDR3 is CASSILADNEQFF. CDR3 nucleotide sequence: TGTGCCAGTAGTATTTTAGCCGACAATGAGCAGTTCTTC.

V usage is TRBV9 and J usage is TRBJ2-5, with 10 positions matching TRBD2. The V segment lost 4 bases and the J segment 5 bases; nucleotides outside the gene matches: 14. CDR1 and CDR2 (germline): SGDLS, YYNGEE. The CDR3 sequence is 17 residues long. The CDR3 loop is CASSPSSGGLLMETQYF. The DNA for the CDR3 is TGTGCCAGCAGCCCTAGTAGCGGGGGGTTATTGATGGAGACCCAGTACTTC.

The V and J genes are TRBV4-3 and TRBJ1-4; D is undetermined. Germline CDR1 reads LGHNA; CDR2 reads YSLEER. V lost 1 base to trimming and J lost 7 bases, with 16 bases between them. CDR3 length equals 16 residues. The DNA of the CDR3 is TGCGCCAGCAGCCAAGTTATGGTCAGCCCGGGTGAAAAACTGTTTTTT. Translating gives CASSQVMVSPGEKLFF.

CDR3 region: CASRGAARAETQYF. The DNA for the CDR3 is TGTGCCAGCAGGGGGGCCGCTCGTGCGGAGACCCAGTACTTC. V and J are TRBV6-1 and TRBJ2-5; D may be TRBD1 (6 bases). Trimming took off 6 bases at V and 5 bases at J, with 16 bases between the two ends. Germline V gene data show CDR1 as MNHNS and CDR2 as SASEGT. This CDR3 region has 14 residues.

The V gene is TRBV7-2, the J gene TRBJ2-7; D is ambiguous. V shed 2 bases and J shed 6 bases, with 11 bases lying between them. Germline-derived CDR1 and CDR2 are SGHTA and FQGNSA. The CDR3 sequence is 13 residues long. CDR3 coding DNA: TGTGCCAGCAGCTTAAAACCTACCACCGAGCAGTACTTC. It codes for CASSLKPTTEQYF.

Only a few counts were recorded for this clone. This sequence joins TRBV6-5 and TRBJ2-1; TRBD2 aligns across 9 bases. Trimming removed 6 bases from V and 5 bases from J; junction bases left unmatched: 5. The CDR3 covers 14 residues. Germline V gene lookup returns CDR1 MNHEY and CDR2 SVGAGI. The CDR3 nucleotides read TGTGCCAGCAGGCGGGGGGGGTCCGACAATGAGCAGTTCTTC. This sequence encodes CASRRGGSDNEQFF.

This clone has just a few counts. V is TRBV5-1 and J is TRBJ1-5, with D possibly TRBD1 on 6 matching bases. Trimming left V 4 bases short and J 1 base short, with 12 bases between. This CDR3 region has 15 residues. CDR1 is SGHRS, CDR2 YFSETQ, per germline. As DNA, the CDR3 is TGCGCCAGCAGCATAAATACAGGGAGCAATCAGCCCCAGCATTTT. Its protein product is CASSINTGSNQPQHF.

The chain is built from TRBV25-1 and TRBJ1-4; 10 bases line up with TRBD1. Germline CDR1 and CDR2: MGHDK and SYGVNS. With V trimmed by 1 base and J by 1 base, 3 bases remained unmatched. CDR3 size: 17 residues. For the CDR3, the DNA is TGTGCCAGCAGTGAATGGACAGGGGGAGGAACTAATGAAAAACTGTTTTTT. Its translation: CASSEWTGGGTNEKLFF.